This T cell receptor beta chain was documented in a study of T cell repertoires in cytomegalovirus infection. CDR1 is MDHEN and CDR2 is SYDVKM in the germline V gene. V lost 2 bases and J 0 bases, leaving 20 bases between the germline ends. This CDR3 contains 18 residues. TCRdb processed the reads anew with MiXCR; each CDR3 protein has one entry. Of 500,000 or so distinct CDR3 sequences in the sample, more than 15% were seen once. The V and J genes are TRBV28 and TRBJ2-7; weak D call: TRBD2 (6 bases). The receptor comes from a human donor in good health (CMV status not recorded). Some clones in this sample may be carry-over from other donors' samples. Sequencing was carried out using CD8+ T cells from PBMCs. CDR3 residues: CASSLRVMAGGISYEQYF. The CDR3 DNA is TGTGCCAGCAGTTTAAGGGTAATGGCTGGGGGGATCTCCTACGAGCAGTACTTC.